The rows below give T cell receptor beta chains drawn from one sample of a study of neurological immune-mediated disorders. TCRdb redid the calling of the 5' RACE reads with MiXCR, one entry per CDR3 protein. Among 71,000 or so distinct CDR3 sequences listed, 5% to 6% were seen once. The sample was PBMCs. The receptors come from a young woman with multiple sclerosis. The CDR3 runs from the conserved cysteine through the conserved F or W.

v_gene	j_gene	CDR3aa
TRBV24-1	TRBJ2-2	CATGENRVDTGELFF
TRBV10-3	TRBJ2-3	CAIRTSGRPKADTQYF
TRBV5-1	TRBJ2-1	CASSGQSATNNEQFF
TRBV20-1	TRBJ2-5	CSASRGHQETQYF
TRBV2	TRBJ2-5	CASSELAGVRKETQYF
TRBV7-9	TRBJ1-4	CASSLRLGEEKLFF
TRBV27	TRBJ1-5	CASSSFYRDQPQHF
TRBV20-1	TRBJ2-7	CSARASGRSYEQYF
TRBV5-1	TRBJ2-5	CASSLAGTRETQYF
TRBV5-1	TRBJ2-1	CASSSGTGPFNEQFF
TRBV25-1	TRBJ1-1	CASSEWDRGQEEAFF
TRBV7-2	TRBJ2-3	CASSWYTDTQYF
TRBV6-2/TRBV6-3	TRBJ2-7	CASRYSGEQYF
TRBV5-1	TRBJ1-2	CASSLRGIEDNGYTF
TRBV6-5	TRBJ2-5	CASGAGETQYF
TRBV24-1	TRBJ2-7	CATSDSVGTRYEQYF
TRBV6-5	TRBJ2-1	CASRPTRTGGGEQFF
TRBV5-1	TRBJ1-1	CASGPSLGGSTEAFF
TRBV6-1	TRBJ1-1	CASSEGGARTEAFF
TRBV19	TRBJ2-1	CASSIALWNDQFF
TRBV20-1	TRBJ2-7	CSASGTSGGVFYEQYF
TRBV29-1	TRBJ2-3	CSARHTDTQYF
TRBV20-1	TRBJ2-3	CSARDPLAAQVTDTQYF
TRBV5-6	TRBJ1-5	CASSRGQILNQPQHF
TRBV3-1	TRBJ1-4	CASSPNAASIEKLFF
TRBV20-1	TRBJ2-1	CSARDGVWHEQFF
TRBV11-1	TRBJ2-1	CASSPNEDNEQFF
TRBV19	TRBJ2-3	CASSPGQGIRTDTQYF
TRBV5-1	TRBJ1-6	CASSLGLYSPLHF
TRBV14	TRBJ2-1	CASSLVGQGYNEQFF
TRBV20-1	TRBJ2-2	CSVLAANTGELFF
TRBV12-3/TRBV12-4	TRBJ2-2	CASTGYRGGELFF
TRBV7-8	TRBJ1-5	CASSLGRSAGNQPQHF
TRBV20-1	TRBJ2-1	CSASTPGLAGGLSYNEQFF
TRBV12-3/TRBV12-4	TRBJ1-2	CASSLPTPQSVDYGYTF
TRBV6-5	TRBJ1-3	CASSYSGDASGNTIYF
TRBV20-1	TRBJ1-4	CSAREKGVNEKLFF
TRBV12-3/TRBV12-4	TRBJ2-7	CASSLQGPYEQYF
TRBV20-1	TRBJ2-5	CSAWVAGGSKTQYF
TRBV5-4	TRBJ2-7	CASSLIRISGRIYEQYF
TRBV15	TRBJ1-1	CATGQGMNTEAFF
TRBV24-1	TRBJ2-2	CATSDRQGRELFF
TRBV11-3	TRBJ1-3	CASSLRGEAGNTIYF
TRBV3-1	TRBJ2-1	CASSQIAGAIYNEQFF
TRBV12-3/TRBV12-4	TRBJ2-2	CASSFARPATGELFF
TRBV28	TRBJ2-7	CASGTYEQYF
TRBV5-6	TRBJ1-1	CASSMTGSIKAFF
TRBV18	TRBJ1-2	CASSPKSEVLRYGYTF
TRBV5-4	TRBJ1-4	CASSLAGTGGIEKLFF
TRBV18	TRBJ1-2	CASSPEGQGRGYTF
TRBV5-1	TRBJ2-7	CASSLLINYEQYF
TRBV20-1	TRBJ2-3	CSASLGLAGGADTQYF
TRBV29-1	TRBJ1-1	CSVELRAGGTEAFF
TRBV18	TRBJ1-2	CASSRQGQPRGYTF
TRBV5-1	TRBJ2-1	CASSLGSGSSYNEQFF
TRBV13	TRBJ1-1	CASSFRSTEAFF
TRBV4-1	TRBJ2-2	CASSQDQGSGELFF
TRBV20-1	TRBJ1-2	CSAPDRIYGYTF
TRBV5-1	TRBJ1-4	CASSPTVTNEKLFF